In its sample, the clone carrying this TCR beta chain was seen once. This entry is derived from a study of blood T cell repertoires in COVID-19. CDR3 length: 15 amino acids. Germline CDR1 and CDR2: LNHDA and SQIVND (reference sequence). V lost 3 bases and J lost 3, with 12 bases in between. The method was immunoSEQ multiplex PCR; TCRdb's version includes in-frame clones alone and lacks a portion of them. Of tens of thousands of clones in the sample, roughly 94% were seen once. Sequencing used peripheral blood. The receptor comes from a man aged 45-65 years with active COVID-19. The V call is TRBV19, the J call TRBJ2-1, with a weak D call TRBD2 (6 bases). The CDR3 reads CASSMAGGYYNEQFF. The DNA for the CDR3 is TGTGCCAGTAGTATGGCCGGGGGTTACTACAATGAGCAGTTCTTC.